This T cell receptor beta chain was sequenced in a study of T cell repertoires and HLA-DP antigens. Study-level points and caveats: Average cumulative frequency of previously undetected clones was roughly 35% against one allele and around 50% against the other.

The method was immunoSEQ multiplex PCR; TCRdb's version includes in-frame clones alone and lacks a portion of them. The sample lists around 90,000 clones; approximately 86% were seen once. V lost 6 bases, J lost 3 bases, and 7 bases stayed unmatched. CDR3 length: 15 amino acids. Germline assignment: CDR1 MNHNS and CDR2 SASEGT. Regarding this clone: What it recognizes is unknown.

The source material was CD4+ T cells from PBMCs. This sequence joins TRBV6-1 and TRBJ2-3, with 9 bases that match TRBD1. This TCR came from a man aged 50-60 years in good health and CMV-seronegative. DNA for the CDR3: TGTGCCAGCAGGACGGACAGGGGATTGACAGATACGCAGTATTTT. Translated, it gives CASRTDRGLTDTQYF.